This entry describes one TCR beta chain. This receptor's antigen is unknown. Base qualities are not recorded, but no much larger clone differs from it by a single base. This entry belongs to a study of T-cell reconstitution after alpha-beta-depleted transplantation in children (dated by TCRdb to 2016 to 2018). Some background on the complete study: T-cell immune reconstitution after TCRalphabeta/CD19-depleted allogeneic hematopoietic cell transplantation in children was quantitatively tracked in the study by means of TCR repertoire profiling. Beyond this particular receptor, the publication reports: About two months after transplant, the apparently early recovery of alphabetaT-cell counts reportedly depended on just several hundred clones that had expanded rapidly and came from non-depleted graft cells. In some patients, high TCRbeta diversity at day 60 was attributed to recipient T cells and intrathymic progenitors that had survived conditioning. Over the following months the frequencies of hyperexpanded clones went down, and after one year T-cell counts and TCRbeta diversity were mostly credited to newly produced T cells.

The treatment or condition label, as the study defines it: allogeneic hematopoietic cell transplantation with graft depleted of TCRalphabeta T cells and CD19 B cells. The transplant recipients were children given TCRalphabeta/CD19-depleted allogeneic hematopoietic cell grafts. The germline V gene (reference sequence) provides CDR1 LNHNV and CDR2 YYDKDF. The CDR3 covers 15 residues, taking in both the cysteine and the phenylalanine. Of all the DNA, just the CDR3 is kept, 45 bases in frame from base 1. Trimming removed 1 base from V and 1 base from J, leaving 10 bases between the germline ends. Libraries came from PCR. The reads were generated on an Illumina HiSeq 2500. TCR library preparation used molecular barcoding, with unique molecular identifiers applied to normalize quantification of the TCRbeta repertoire. TCRdb's own reprocessing of the public reads used fastp at Q25 and MiXCR and kept productive beta chains. When rows share a CDR3 protein, they turn into one entry using the most common DNA and genes. The sample contains about a million distinct CDR3 sequences, under 30% of them found a single time. The biggest ten clones account for roughly 27% of the sample.

The input for sequencing was PBMCs, mostly from graft donor cells, taken 360 days after TCRalphabeta/CD19-depleted stem cell transplant. This TCR was sampled from a boy under two years old who had a stem cell transplant for SCID, so the T cells may come from the graft donor. The rearranged chain carries TRBV15 and TRBJ1-1, with no reliable assignment of the D segment. The CDR3: CATSRGGSGNTEAFF. The DNA sequence is as follows: TGTGCCACCAGCAGAGGAGGCAGCGGGAACACTGAAGCTTTCTTT.